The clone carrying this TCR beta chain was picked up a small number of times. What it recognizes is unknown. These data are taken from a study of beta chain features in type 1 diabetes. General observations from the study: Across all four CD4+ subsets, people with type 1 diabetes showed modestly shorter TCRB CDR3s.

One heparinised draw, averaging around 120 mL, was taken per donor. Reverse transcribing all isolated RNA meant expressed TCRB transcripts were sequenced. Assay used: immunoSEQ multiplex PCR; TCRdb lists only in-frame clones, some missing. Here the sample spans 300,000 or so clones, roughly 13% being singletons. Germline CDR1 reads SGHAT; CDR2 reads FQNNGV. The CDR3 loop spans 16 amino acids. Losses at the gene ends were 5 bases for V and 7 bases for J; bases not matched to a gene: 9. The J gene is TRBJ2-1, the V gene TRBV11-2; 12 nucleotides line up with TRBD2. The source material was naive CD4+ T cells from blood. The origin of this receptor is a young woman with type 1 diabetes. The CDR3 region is CASSPRGLAGGNEQFF. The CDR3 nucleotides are TGTGCCAGCAGCCCTAGGGGACTAGCGGGCGGGAATGAGCAGTTCTTC.